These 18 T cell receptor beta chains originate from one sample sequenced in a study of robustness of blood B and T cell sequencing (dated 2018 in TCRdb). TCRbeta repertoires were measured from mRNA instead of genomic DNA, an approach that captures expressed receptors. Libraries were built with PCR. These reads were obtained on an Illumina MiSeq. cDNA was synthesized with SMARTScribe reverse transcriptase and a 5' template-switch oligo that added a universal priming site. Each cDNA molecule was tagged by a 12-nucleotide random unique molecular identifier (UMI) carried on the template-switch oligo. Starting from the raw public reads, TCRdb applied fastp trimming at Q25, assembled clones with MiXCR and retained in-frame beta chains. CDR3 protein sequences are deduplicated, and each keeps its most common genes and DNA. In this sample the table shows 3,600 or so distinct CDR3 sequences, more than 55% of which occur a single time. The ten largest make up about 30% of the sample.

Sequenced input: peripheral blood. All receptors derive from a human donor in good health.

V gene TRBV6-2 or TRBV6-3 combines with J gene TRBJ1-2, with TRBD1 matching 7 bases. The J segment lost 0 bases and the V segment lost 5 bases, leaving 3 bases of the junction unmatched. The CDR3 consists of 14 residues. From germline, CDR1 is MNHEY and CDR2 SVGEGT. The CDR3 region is CASSPGTANYGYTF. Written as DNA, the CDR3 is TGTGCCAGCAGTCCCGGGACAGCTAACTATGGCTACACCTTC.

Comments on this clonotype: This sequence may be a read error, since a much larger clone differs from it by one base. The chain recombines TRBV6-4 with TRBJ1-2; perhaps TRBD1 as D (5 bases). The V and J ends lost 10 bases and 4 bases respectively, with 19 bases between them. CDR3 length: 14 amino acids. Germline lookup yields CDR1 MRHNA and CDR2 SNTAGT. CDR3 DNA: TGTGCCATGAGTGACTCCAGGGCGGCCTATGGCTACACCTTC. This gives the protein CAMSDSRAAYGYTF.

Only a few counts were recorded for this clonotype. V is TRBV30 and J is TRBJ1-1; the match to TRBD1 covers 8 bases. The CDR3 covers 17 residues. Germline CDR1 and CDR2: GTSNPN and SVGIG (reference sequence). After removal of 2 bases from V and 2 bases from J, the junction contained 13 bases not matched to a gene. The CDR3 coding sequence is TGTGCCTGGAGTAGGCAAATGGGCCAGGGGGCTAACACTGAAGCTTTCTTT. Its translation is CAWSRQMGQGANTEAFF.

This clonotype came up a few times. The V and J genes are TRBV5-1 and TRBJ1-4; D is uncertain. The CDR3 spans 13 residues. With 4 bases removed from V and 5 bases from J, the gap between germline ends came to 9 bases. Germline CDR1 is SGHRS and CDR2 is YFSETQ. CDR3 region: CASSIRANEKLFF. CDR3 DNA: TGCGCCAGCAGCATTAGAGCAAATGAAAAACTGTTTTTT.

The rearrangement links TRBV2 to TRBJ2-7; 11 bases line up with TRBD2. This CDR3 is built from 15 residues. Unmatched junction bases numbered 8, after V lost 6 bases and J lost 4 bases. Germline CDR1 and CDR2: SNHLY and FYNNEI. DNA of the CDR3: TGTGCCAGCAGGGCTAGCGGGGGGCCTCCGTACGAGCAGTACTTC. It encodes CASRASGGPPYEQYF.

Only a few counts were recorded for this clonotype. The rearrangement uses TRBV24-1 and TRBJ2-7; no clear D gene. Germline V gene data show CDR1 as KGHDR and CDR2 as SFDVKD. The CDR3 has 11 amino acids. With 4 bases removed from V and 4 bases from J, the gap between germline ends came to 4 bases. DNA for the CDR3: TGTGCCACCAGTGAAGGGTACGAGCAGTACTTC. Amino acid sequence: CATSEGYEQYF.

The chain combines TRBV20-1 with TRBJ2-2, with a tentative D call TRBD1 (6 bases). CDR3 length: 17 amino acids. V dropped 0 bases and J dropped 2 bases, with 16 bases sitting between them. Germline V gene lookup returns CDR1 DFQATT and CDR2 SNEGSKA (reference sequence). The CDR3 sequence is CSARDTLRGINTGELFF. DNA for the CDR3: TGCAGTGCTAGAGATACTCTAAGGGGGATTAACACCGGGGAGCTGTTTTTT.

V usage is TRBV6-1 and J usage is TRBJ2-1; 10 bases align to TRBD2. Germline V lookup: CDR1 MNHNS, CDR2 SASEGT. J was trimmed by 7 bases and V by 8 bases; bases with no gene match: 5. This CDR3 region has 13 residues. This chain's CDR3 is CASSAGGPNEQFF. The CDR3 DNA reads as TGTGCCAGCTCAGCGGGGGGGCCGAATGAGCAGTTCTTC.

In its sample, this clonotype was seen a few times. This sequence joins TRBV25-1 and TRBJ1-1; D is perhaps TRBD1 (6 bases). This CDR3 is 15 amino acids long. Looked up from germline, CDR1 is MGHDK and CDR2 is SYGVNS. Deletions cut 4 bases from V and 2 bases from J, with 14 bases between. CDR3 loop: CASSGETGANTEAFF. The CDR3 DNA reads TGTGCCAGCAGTGGAGAGACAGGCGCTAACACTGAAGCTTTCTTT. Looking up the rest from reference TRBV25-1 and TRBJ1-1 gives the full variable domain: EADIYQTPRYLVIGTGKKITLECSQTMGHDKMYWYQQDPGMELHLIHYSYGVNSTEKGDLSSESTVSRIRTEHFPLTLESARPSHTSQYLCASSGETGANTEAFFGQGTRLTVV.

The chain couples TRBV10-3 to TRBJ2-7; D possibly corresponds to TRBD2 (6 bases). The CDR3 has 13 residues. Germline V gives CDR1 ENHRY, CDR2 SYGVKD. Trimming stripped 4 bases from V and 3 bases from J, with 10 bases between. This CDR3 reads CAISALSGYEQYF. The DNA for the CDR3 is TGTGCCATCAGTGCCCTTAGCGGCTACGAGCAGTACTTC.

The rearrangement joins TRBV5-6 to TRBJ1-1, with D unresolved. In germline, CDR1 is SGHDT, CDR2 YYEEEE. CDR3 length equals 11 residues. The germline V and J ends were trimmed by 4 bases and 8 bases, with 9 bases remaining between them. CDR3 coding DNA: TGTGCCAGCAGCCGGAGACGCGAAGCTTTCTTT. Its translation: CASSRRREAFF.

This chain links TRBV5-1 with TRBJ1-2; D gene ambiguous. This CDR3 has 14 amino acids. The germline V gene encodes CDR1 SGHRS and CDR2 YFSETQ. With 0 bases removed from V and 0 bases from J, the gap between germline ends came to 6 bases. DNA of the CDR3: TGCGCCAGCAGCTTGGGCAGTGCTAACTATGGCTACACCTTC. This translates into CASSLGSANYGYTF.

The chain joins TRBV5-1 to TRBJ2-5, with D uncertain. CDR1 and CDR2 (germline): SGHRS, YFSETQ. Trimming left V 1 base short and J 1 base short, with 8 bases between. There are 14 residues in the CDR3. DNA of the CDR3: TGCGCCAGCAGCTTGACCGTTCCCCAAGAGACCCAGTACTTC. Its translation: CASSLTVPQETQYF.

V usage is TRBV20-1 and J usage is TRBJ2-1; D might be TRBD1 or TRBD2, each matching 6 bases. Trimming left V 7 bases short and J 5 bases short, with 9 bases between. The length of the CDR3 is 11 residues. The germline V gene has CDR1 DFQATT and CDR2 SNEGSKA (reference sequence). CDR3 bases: TGCAGTGGGGGGGCGAACAATGAGCAGTTCTTC. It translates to CSGGANNEQFF.

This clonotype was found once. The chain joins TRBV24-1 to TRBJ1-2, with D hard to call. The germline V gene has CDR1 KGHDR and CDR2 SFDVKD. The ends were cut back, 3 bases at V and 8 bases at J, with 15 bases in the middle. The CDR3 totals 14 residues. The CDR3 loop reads CATSDKGPAGGYTF. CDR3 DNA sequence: TGTGCCACCAGTGATAAAGGGCCTGCGGGGGGCTACACCTTC.

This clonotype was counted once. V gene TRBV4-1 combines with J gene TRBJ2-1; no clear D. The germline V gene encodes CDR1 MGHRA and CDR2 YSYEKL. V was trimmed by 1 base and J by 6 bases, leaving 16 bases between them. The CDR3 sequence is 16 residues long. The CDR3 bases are TGCGCCAGCAGCCAAGCCTGGCTTAAGGATTTCAATGAGCAGTTCTTC. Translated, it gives CASSQAWLKDFNEQFF.

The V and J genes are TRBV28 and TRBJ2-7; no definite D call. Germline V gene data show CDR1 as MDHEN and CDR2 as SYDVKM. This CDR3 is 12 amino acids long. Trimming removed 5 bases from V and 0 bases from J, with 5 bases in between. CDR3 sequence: CASSTASYEQYF. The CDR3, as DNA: TGTGCCAGCAGTACCGCCTCCTACGAGCAGTACTTC.

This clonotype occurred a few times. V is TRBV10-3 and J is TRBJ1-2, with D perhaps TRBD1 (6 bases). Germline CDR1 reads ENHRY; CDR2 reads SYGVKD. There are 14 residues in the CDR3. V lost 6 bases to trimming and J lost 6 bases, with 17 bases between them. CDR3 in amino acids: CAISRNRDRDGYTF. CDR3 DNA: TGTGCCATCAGCCGCAACAGGGACCGGGATGGCTACACCTTC.